Shown below are 8 T cell receptor beta chains from a single sample sequenced in a study of technical replicates of blood from four donors. Sequencing was performed with immunoSEQ multiplex PCR; in TCRdb, only in-frame clones are kept and a portion is missing. The sample yields around 77,000 clones, about nine tenths seen once. The sequencing sample was made of T cells isolated from PBMCs. These receptors came from a human donor in good health.

The chain employs TRBV28 and TRBJ2-4; D possibly corresponds to TRBD1 (6 bases). This CDR3 has 13 residues. The germline V gene encodes CDR1 MDHEN and CDR2 SYDVKM. Trimming removed 8 bases at V and 2 bases at J, with 10 bases between. CDR3 in DNA: TGTGCCAGCGTCAGGGGTTCCAAAAACATTCAGTACTTC. This translates into CASVRGSKNIQYF.

This clone showed up just once. The chain recombines TRBV4-1 with TRBJ2-3; D is perhaps TRBD2 (5 bases). Trimming removed 1 base at V and 0 bases at J, with 14 bases between. Germline loops: CDR1 MGHRA, CDR2 YSYEKL. There are 17 residues in the CDR3. The CDR3 spells CASSQGRGGGSTDTQYF. Written as DNA, the CDR3 is TGCGCCAGCAGCCAAGGCCGCGGTGGAGGAAGCACAGATACGCAGTATTTT.

The chain joins TRBV30 to TRBJ1-2, with 7 bases fitting TRBD1. The CDR3 is 14 amino acids. Germline trimming cut 7 bases from V and 0 bases from J; bases unmatched to any gene: 8. Per the germline V gene, CDR1 is GTSNPN and CDR2 is SVGIG (reference sequence). In nucleotides, the CDR3 is TGTGCCTCCAACCGGGACAGCACTAACTATGGCTACACCTTC. Translation: CASNRDSTNYGYTF.

The V call is TRBV18, the J call TRBJ1-1; 9 bases are shared with TRBD1. The CDR3 is 15 residues long. The V and J ends lost 1 base and 3 bases, in that order; junction bases with no gene match: 3. CDR1 and CDR2 (germline): KGHSH, LQKENI. Here the CDR3 reads CASSPLRTGDTEAFF. The CDR3 bases are TGTGCCAGCTCACCACTAAGGACAGGGGACACTGAAGCTTTCTTT.

The CDR3 spells CSVVDLDYPYEQYF. Here the CDR3 DNA reads TGCAGCGTTGTCGATTTGGACTATCCCTACGAGCAGTACTTC. The chain joins TRBV29-1 to TRBJ2-7; TRBD2 is a possible D gene (6 bases). Germline values: CDR1 SQVTM, CDR2 ANQGSEA. Trimming removed 4 bases from V and 2 bases from J, with 15 bases in between. The length of the CDR3 is 14 residues.

DNA of the CDR3: TGTGCCAGCAGCTTAGCCCAGGGGGCGGATGAAAAACTGTTTTTT. Protein sequence: CASSLAQGADEKLFF. The chain is built from TRBV7-8 and TRBJ1-4, with TRBD1 matching over 8 bases. CDR3 length: 15 residues. J was trimmed by 6 bases and V by 0 bases; bases with no gene match: 3. Germline loops: CDR1 SGHVS, CDR2 FQNEAQ.

The V gene is TRBV9, the J gene TRBJ1-2; 9 nucleotides line up with TRBD1. V trimming: 3 bases; J trimming: 7 bases; junction bases outside the gene matches: 4. Germline CDR1 and CDR2: SGDLS and YYNGEE. The CDR3 covers 13 residues. The CDR3 protein is CASSEGTGTGYTF. CDR3 nucleotide sequence: TGTGCCAGCAGCGAAGGGACAGGGACTGGCTACACCTTC.

V gene TRBV10-1 combines with J gene TRBJ2-3; 7 bases match TRBD2. Germline values: CDR1 WNHNN, CDR2 SYGVQD (reference sequence). V was pared by 6 bases and J by 2 bases, with 8 bases of the junction left unmatched. CDR3 size: 15 residues. In DNA form, the CDR3 reads TGCGCCAGCAGCGCGCCAGCGGGGTTCACAGATACGCAGTATTTT. Its protein product is CASSAPAGFTDTQYF.